This T cell receptor (beta chain) was recorded in a study of blood T cells in healthy people across ages. General study findings and limits: PBMCs left unsorted prevented a conclusive naive versus antigen-experienced comparison.

Peripheral blood, approximately 10 milliliters per donor, was collected. Per sample, a minimum of 6 million PBMCs were isolated. With a J-beta primer mix and a sample-barcoded 5' primer, a second PCR ran roughly 6 to 12 cycles. Each CDR3 protein gets one entry after TCRdb re-called the 5' RACE reads with MiXCR. This table has about 780,000 distinct CDR3 sequences, around 45% appearing once. Germline CDR1 reads SGHDT; CDR2 reads YYEEEE. The CDR3 totals 17 residues. V lost 3 bases, J lost 0 bases, and 19 bases lay in between. This clonotype was picked up a small number of times. Its antigen is currently unknown.

What was sequenced was blood. The clonotype was recovered from an elderly man in good health. The chain has TRBV5-6 and TRBJ2-7; tentatively, D is TRBD1 or TRBD2 (5 bases each). CDR3 protein: CASSWLPAGTGSYEQYF. Here the CDR3 DNA reads TGTGCCAGCAGCTGGCTTCCAGCTGGGACGGGCTCCTACGAGCAGTACTTC.